This T cell receptor beta chain was documented in a study of OX40 agonist ivuxolimab in advanced cancers. About the research overall: Hepatocellular carcinoma, melanoma, renal cell or head and neck cancer occurred in dose-escalation patients. Three patients got partial responses; one had hepatocellular carcinoma and two had cutaneous melanoma.

Generated by immunoSEQ multiplex PCR, the TCRdb table keeps only in-frame clones and is missing some. This sample has over 45,000 clones, with 75% to 85% found just once. Germline V gives CDR1 SGDLS, CDR2 YYNGEE. V lost 4 bases to trimming and J lost 7 bases; unmatched junction nucleotides: 14. The CDR3 runs 16 residues. V gene TRBV9 combines with J gene TRBJ2-1; the match to TRBD2 covers 7 bases. Sequenced here: CD4+ or CD8+ T cells sorted from blood, sampled in a trial of the OX40 agonist ivuxolimab. The sequence came from an adult with an advanced solid tumor such as melanoma, head and neck, liver or kidney cancer. The DNA of the CDR3 is TGTGCCAGCAGCCCCCTGGGGGGAGGGGTAGAAAATGAGCAGTTCTTC. As protein: CASSPLGGGVENEQFF. Full variable domain (outside the CDR3, taken from reference TRBV9 and TRBJ2-1): DSGVTQTPKHLITATGQRVTLRCSPRSGDLSVYWYQQSLDQGLQFLIQYYNGEERAKGNILERFSAQQFPDLHSELNLSSLELGDSALYFCASSPLGGGVENEQFFGPGTRLTVL.